These T cell receptor beta chains were read from a single sample in a study of cytotoxic CD8 clonotypes in ibrutinib-treated CLL. Assay used: immunoSEQ multiplex PCR; TCRdb lists only in-frame clones, some missing. Of more than 200,000 clones listed, 70% are singletons. This sample comprised PBMCs, obtained after 24 months of ibrutinib treatment. The source is a human donor with chronic lymphocytic leukemia. CDR3s include the opening cysteine and the closing phenylalanine or tryptophan. A D gene is named only where the DNA matches it firmly. Clone size is stated in some rows and not others, as once, few, many or a class when expanded.

>TRBV19|TRBJ2-7|14|TRBD1|NA
TGTGCCAGTACCGCCGGGACAGGGGCCTACGAGCAGTACTTC
CASTAGTGAYEQYF
>TRBV19|TRBJ1-2|14|NA|NA
TGTGCCAGTAGTCTAGAATCGACTAATTATGGCTACACCTTC
CASSLESTNYGYTF
>TRBV5-1|TRBJ2-7|15|NA|once
TGCGCCAGCAGCCCTACGGCTGGGACTCAGGGCGAGCAGTACTTC
CASSPTAGTQGEQYF
>TRBV7-6|TRBJ2-7|13|NA|NA
TGTGCCAGCAGCACCTCGGGGGGCAACGAGCAGTACTTC
CASSTSGGNEQYF
>TRBV5-1|TRBJ2-5|15|NA|NA
TGCGCCAGCAGCTTGGATGGGGGCAGGGTAGAGACCCAGTACTTC
CASSLDGGRVETQYF
>TRBV30|TRBJ1-2|13|NA|few
TGTGCCTGGAGTTATACGGGGGGGAATGGCTACACCTTC
CAWSYTGGNGYTF
>TRBV4-3|TRBJ2-7|15|NA|NA
TGCGCCAGCAGCTTAGGAAAATGGGGGGCTTACGAGCAGTACTTC
CASSLGKWGAYEQYF
>TRBV27|TRBJ2-1|15|TRBD2|NA
TGTGCCAGCAGTTACAGCGGGAGGGGGTCGGATGAGCAGTTCTTC
CASSYSGRGSDEQFF
>TRBV7-3|TRBJ1-1|13|NA|NA
TGTGCCAGCAGCTTAGAGGGGTTGACTGAAGCTTTCTTT
CASSLEGLTEAFF
>TRBV19|TRBJ2-1|17|TRBD1|NA
TGTGCCAGTAGTAGTCGGGACAGGCAAATTTCCTACAATGAGCAGTTCTTC
CASSSRDRQISYNEQFF
>TRBV27|TRBJ2-6|19|NA|NA
TGTGCCAGCAGTTTGGAGTACCGACATCCCCTCTCTGGGGCCAACGTCCTGACTTTC
CASSLEYRHPLSGANVLTF
>TRBV16|TRBJ2-5|15|TRBD1|NA
TGTGCCAGCAGCCAACGACAGGGGGGCGGCGAGACCCAGTACTTC
CASSQRQGGGETQYF